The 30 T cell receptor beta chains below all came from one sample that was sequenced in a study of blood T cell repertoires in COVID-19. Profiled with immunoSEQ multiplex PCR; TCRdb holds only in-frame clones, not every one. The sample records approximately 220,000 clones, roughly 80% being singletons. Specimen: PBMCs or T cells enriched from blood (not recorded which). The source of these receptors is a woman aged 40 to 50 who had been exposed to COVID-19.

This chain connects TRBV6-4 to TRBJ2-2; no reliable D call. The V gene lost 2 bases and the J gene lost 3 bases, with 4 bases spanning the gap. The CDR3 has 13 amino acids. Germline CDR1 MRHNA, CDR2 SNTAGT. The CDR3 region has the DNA TGTGCCAGCAGTGACGGCCACACCGGGGAGCTGTTTTTT. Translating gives CASSDGHTGELFF.

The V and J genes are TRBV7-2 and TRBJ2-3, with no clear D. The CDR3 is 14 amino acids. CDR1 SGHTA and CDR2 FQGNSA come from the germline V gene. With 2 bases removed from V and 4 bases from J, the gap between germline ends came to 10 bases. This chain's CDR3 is CASSLSTEPDTQYF. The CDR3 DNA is TGTGCCAGCAGCTTATCAACGGAGCCAGATACGCAGTATTTT.

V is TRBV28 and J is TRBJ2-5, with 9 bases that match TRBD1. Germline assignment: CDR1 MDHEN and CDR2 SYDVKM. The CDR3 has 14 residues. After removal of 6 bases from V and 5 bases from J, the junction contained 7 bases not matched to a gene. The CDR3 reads CASSPTGGGETQYF. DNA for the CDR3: TGTGCCAGCAGCCCGACAGGGGGTGGGGAGACCCAGTACTTC.

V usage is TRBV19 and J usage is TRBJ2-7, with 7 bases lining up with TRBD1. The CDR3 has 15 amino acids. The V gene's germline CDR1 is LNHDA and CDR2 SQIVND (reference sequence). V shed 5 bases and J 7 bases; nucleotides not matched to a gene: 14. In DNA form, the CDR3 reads TGTGCCAGTAGTCCCCGGGACAGATCGGTGGCAGAGCAGTACTTC. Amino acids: CASSPRDRSVAEQYF.

This CDR3 is CASSPIEWTGAHGELFF. The CDR3 DNA is TGTGCCAGCAGCCCTATTGAATGGACAGGGGCCCACGGGGAGCTGTTTTTT. The chain uses TRBV5-4 and TRBJ2-2, with TRBD1 matching over 9 bases. Germline loops: CDR1 SGHNT, CDR2 YYREEE (reference sequence). The V gene end was trimmed by 4 bases and the J gene end by 7 bases; junction bases not matched to a gene: 14. This CDR3 region has 17 residues.

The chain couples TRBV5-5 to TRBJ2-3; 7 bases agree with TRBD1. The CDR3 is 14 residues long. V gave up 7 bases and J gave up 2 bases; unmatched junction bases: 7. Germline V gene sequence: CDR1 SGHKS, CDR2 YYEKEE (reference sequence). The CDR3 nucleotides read TGTGCCAGCGTGAACAGGGGAGCCACAGATACGCAGTATTTT. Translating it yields CASVNRGATDTQYF.

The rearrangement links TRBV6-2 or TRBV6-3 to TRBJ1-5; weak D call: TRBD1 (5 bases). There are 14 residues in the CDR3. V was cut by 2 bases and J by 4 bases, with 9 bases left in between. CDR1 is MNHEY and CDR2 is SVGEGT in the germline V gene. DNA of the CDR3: TGTGCCAGCAGTTACGGATCAGGGAATCAGCCCCAGCATTTT. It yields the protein CASSYGSGNQPQHF.

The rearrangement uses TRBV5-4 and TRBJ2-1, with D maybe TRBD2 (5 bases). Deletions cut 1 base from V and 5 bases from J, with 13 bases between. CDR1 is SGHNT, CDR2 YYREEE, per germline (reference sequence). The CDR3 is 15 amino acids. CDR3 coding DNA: TGTGCCAGCAGCTTGTGGGAGTTACGGAACAATGAGCAGTTCTTC. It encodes CASSLWELRNNEQFF.

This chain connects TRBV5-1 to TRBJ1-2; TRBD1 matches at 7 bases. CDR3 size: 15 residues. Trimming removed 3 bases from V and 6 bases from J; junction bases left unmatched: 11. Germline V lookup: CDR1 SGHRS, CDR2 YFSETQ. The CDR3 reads CASSSTGALVDGYTF. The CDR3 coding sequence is TGCGCCAGCAGCTCTACAGGGGCGCTAGTTGATGGCTACACCTTC.

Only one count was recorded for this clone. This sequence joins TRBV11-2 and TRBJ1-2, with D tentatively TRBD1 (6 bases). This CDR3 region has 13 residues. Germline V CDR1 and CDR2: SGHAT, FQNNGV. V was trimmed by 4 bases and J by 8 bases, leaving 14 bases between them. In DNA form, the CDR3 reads TGTGCCAGCAGCTCAGGACAGCCAGGCGGCTACACCTTC. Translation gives CASSSGQPGGYTF.

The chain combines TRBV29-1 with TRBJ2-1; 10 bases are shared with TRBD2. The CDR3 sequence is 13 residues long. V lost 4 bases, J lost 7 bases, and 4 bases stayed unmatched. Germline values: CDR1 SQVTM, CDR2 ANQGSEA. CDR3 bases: TGCAGCGTTGCCCCTAGCGGGGGTAATGAGCAGTTCTTC. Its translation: CSVAPSGGNEQFF.

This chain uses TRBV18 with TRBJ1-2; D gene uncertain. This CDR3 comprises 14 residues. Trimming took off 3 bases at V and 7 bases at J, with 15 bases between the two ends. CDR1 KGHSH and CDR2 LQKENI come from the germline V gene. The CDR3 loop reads CASSPSDSRSGYTF. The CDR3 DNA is TGTGCCAGCTCACCTTCCGACTCCCGAAGTGGCTACACCTTC.

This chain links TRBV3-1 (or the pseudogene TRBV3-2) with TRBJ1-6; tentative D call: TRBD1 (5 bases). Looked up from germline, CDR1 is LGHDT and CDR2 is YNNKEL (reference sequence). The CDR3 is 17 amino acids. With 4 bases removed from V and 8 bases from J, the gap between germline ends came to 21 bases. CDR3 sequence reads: CASSPIGKGRGDSPLHF. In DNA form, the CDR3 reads TGTGCCAGCAGCCCTATAGGGAAAGGACGGGGGGATTCACCCCTCCACTTT.

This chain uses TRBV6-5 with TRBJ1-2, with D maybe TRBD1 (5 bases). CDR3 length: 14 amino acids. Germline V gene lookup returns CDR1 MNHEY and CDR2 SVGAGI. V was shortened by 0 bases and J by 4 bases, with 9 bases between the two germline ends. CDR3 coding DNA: TGTGCCAGCAGTTACTCGTGGGGCGGCTATGGCTACACCTTC. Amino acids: CASSYSWGGYGYTF.

CDR3 loop: CAIEARPRHPYEQYF. The CDR3, as DNA: TGTGCCATCGAAGCCCGTCCTCGACACCCCTACGAGCAGTACTTC. The rearrangement links TRBV10-3 to TRBJ2-7; no clear D. The CDR3 totals 15 residues. The germline V and J ends were trimmed by 8 bases and 2 bases, with 19 bases remaining between them. Germline V lookup: CDR1 ENHRY, CDR2 SYGVKD.

The CDR3 sequence is CASSPTGGINEKLFF. In DNA form, the CDR3 reads TGTGCCAGCAGCCCCACAGGGGGGATTAATGAAAAACTGTTTTTT. The V and J genes are TRBV7-3 and TRBJ1-4, with 8 nucleotides matching TRBD1. Germline V lookup: CDR1 SGHTA, CDR2 FQGTGA. This CDR3 spans 15 amino acids. J lost 4 bases, V lost 5 bases, and 6 bases had no gene match.

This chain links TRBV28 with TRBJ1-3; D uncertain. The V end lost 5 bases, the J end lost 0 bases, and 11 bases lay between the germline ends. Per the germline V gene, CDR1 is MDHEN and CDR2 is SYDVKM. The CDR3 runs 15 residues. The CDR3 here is CASSGPGNSGNTIYF. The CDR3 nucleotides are TGTGCCAGCAGTGGACCGGGGAACTCTGGAAACACCATATATTTT.

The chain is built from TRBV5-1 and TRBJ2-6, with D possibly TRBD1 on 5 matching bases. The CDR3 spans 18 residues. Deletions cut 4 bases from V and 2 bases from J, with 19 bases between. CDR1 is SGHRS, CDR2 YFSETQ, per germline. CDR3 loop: CASSKRGVTGPGANVLTF. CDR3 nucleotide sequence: TGCGCCAGCAGCAAAAGAGGTGTAACAGGCCCTGGGGCCAACGTCCTGACTTTC.

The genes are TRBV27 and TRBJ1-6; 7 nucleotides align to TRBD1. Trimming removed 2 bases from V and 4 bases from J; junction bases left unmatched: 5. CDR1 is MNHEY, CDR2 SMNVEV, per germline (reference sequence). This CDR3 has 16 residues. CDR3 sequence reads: CASSLRGDRYNSPLHF. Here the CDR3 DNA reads TGTGCCAGCAGTTTAAGGGGGGACAGATATAATTCACCCCTCCACTTT.

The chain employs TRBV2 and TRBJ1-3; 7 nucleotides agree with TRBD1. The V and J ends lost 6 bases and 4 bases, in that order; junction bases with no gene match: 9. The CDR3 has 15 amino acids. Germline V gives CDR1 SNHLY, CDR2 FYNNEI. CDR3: CASRGTARGGNTIYF. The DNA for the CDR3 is TGTGCCAGCAGGGGGACAGCTAGGGGAGGAAACACCATATATTTT. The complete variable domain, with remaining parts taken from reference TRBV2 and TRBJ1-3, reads EPEVTQTPSHQVTQMGQEVILRCVPISNHLYFYWYRQILGQKVEFLVSFYNNEISEKSEIFDDQFSVERPDGSNFTLKIRSTKLEDSAMYFCASRGTARGGNTIYFGEGSWLTVV.

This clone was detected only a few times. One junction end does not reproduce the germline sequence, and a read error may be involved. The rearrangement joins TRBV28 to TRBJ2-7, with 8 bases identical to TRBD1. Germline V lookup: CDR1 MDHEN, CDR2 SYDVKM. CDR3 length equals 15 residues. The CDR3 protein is CASSLSGTGSYEQYF. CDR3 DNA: TGTGCCAGCAGCTTATCCGGGACAGGCTCCTACGAGCAGTACTTC.

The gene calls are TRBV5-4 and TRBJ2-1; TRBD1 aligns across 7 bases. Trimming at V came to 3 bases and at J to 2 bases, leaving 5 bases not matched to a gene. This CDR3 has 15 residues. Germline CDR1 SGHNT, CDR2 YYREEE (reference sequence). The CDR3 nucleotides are TGTGCCAGCAGCTACGACAGGGATCCCTACAATGAGCAGTTCTTC. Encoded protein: CASSYDRDPYNEQFF.

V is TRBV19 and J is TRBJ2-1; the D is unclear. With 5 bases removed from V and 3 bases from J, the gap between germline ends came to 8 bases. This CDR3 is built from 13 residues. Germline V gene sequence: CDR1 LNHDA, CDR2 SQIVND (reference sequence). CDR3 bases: TGTGCCAGTAGTGCGGAGTTCTACAATGAGCAGTTCTTC. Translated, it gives CASSAEFYNEQFF.

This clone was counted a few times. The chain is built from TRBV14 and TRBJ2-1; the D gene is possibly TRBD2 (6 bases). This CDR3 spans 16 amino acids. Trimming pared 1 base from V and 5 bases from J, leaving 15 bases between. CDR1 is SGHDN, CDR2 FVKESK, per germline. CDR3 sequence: CASSQGAGRLNNEQFF. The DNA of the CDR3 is TGTGCCAGCAGCCAAGGAGCGGGCCGACTCAACAATGAGCAGTTCTTC. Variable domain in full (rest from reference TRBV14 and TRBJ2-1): EAGVTQFPSHSVIEKGQTVTLRCDPISGHDNLYWYRRVMGKEIKFLLHFVKESKQDESGMPNNRFLAERTGGTYSTLKVQPAELEDSGVYFCASSQGAGRLNNEQFFGPGTRLTVL.

The CDR3 DNA is TGTGCCAGCAGCTCCCTTAGCGGGGACACCGGGGAGCTGTTTTTT. The encoded protein is CASSSLSGDTGELFF. This rearrangement joins TRBV7-6 to TRBJ2-2; 8 nucleotides match TRBD2. V trimming: 4 bases; J trimming: 3 bases; junction bases outside the gene matches: 4. The V gene's germline CDR1 is SGHVS and CDR2 FNYEAQ. The CDR3 is 15 residues long.

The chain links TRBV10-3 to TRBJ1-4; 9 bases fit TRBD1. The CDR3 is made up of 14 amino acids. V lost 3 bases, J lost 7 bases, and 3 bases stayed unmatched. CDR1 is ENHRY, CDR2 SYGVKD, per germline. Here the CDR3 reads CAISEGQGSEKLFF. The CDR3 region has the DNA TGTGCCATCAGTGAAGGACAGGGGAGTGAAAAACTGTTTTTT.

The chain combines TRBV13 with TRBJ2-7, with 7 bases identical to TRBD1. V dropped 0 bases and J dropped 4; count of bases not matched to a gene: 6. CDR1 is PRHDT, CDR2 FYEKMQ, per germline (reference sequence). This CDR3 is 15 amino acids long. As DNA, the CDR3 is TGTGCCAGCAGCTTAGGCCTAACAGGGGTTTACGAGCAGTACTTC. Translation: CASSLGLTGVYEQYF.

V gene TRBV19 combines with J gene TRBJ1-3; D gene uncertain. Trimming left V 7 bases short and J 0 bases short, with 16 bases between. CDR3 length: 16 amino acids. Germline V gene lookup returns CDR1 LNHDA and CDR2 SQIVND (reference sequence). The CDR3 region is CASTSGVRLSGNTIYF. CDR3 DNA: TGTGCCAGTACCTCGGGAGTACGTCTCTCTGGAAACACCATATATTTT.

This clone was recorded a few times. CDR3 sequence: CASRFAGGETQYF. In DNA form, the CDR3 reads TGTGCCAGCAGGTTCGCGGGGGGAGAGACCCAGTACTTC. The J gene is TRBJ2-5, the V gene TRBV6-5; 8 nucleotides line up with TRBD2. This CDR3 comprises 13 residues. Germline CDR1 and CDR2: MNHEY and SVGAGI. V lost 6 bases to trimming and J lost 4 bases; unmatched junction nucleotides: 4.

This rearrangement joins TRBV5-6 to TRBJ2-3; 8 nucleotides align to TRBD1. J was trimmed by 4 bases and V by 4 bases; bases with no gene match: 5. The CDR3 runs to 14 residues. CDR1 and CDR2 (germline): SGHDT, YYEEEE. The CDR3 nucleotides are TGTGCCAGCAGCCAACAGGGGGTTCCAGATACGCAGTATTTT. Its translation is CASSQQGVPDTQYF.